The subject of this entry is one T cell receptor (beta chain). The antigen is not known. This sample stems from a study of shared clonotypes between healthy human individuals. Findings and limits, study-wide: Researchers found naive subsets generally carried larger estimated richness than memory subsets. Approximately 5.1% was the fraction of naive CD4 clonotypes found shared across four donors.

The V end was cut by 1 base, the J end by 0 bases, with 6 bases between. The CDR3 covers 14 residues. Germline V gene sequence: CDR1 SGHAT, CDR2 FQNNGV. Each subset's genomic DNA was shared equally among a number of immunoSEQ plates. Libraries were prepared by immunoSEQ multiplex PCR; TCRdb keeps only in-frame clonotypes and omits some of them. The table records millions of clones, more than 90% of them present only once. Sample: naive CD4+ T cells sorted from blood. Documented subset: CD45RA+ positively selected. The chain couples TRBV11-2 to TRBJ1-1; D not certain. The clonotype originates from a man aged 18 to 30 in good health. Written as DNA, the CDR3 is TGTGCCAGCAGCTTAGGGGCGATGAACACTGAAGCTTTCTTT. The encoded protein is CASSLGAMNTEAFF.